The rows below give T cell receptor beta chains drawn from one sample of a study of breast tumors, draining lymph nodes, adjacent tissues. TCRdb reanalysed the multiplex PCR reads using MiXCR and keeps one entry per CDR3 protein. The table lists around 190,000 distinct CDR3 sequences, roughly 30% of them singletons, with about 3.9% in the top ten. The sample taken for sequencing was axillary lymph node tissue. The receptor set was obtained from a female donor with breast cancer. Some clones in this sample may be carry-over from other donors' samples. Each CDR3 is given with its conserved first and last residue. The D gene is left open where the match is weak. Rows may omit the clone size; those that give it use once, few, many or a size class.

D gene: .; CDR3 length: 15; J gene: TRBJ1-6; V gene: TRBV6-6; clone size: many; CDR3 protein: CASSASDSYNSPLHF; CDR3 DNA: TGTGCCAGCAGCGCCAGCGACTCCTATAATTCACCCCTCCACTTT
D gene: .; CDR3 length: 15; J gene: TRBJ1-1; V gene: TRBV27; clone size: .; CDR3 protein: CATREGDRPNTEAFF; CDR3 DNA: TGTGCCACCCGTGAGGGAGACAGGCCGAACACTGAAGCTTTCTTT
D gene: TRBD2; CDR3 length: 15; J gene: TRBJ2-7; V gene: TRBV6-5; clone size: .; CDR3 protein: CASSPPSGRFYEQYF; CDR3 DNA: TGTGCCAGCAGTCCCCCAAGCGGGAGGTTCTACGAGCAGTACTTC
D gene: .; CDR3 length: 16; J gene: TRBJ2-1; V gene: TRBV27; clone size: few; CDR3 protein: CASSFPARSSYNEQFF; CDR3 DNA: TGTGCCAGCAGTTTCCCCGCCAGGAGCTCCTACAATGAGCAGTTCTTC
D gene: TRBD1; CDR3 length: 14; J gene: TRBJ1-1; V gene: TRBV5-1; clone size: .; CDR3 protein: CASSLNRGNTEAFF; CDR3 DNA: TGCGCCAGCAGTTTAAACAGGGGGAACACTGAAGCTTTCTTT
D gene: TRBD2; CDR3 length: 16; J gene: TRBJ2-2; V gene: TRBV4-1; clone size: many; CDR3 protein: CASSQVPAGVAGELFF; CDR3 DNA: TGCGCCAGCAGCCAAGTTCCGGCGGGAGTTGCCGGGGAGCTGTTTTTT
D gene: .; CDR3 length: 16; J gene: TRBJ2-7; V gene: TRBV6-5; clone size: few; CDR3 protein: CASSHSKSGLTYEQYF; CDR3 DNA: TGTGCCAGCAGTCACTCGAAATCCGGGCTTACCTACGAGCAGTACTTC
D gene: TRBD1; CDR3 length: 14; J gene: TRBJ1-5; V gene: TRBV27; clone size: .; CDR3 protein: CASSTRQGGQPQHF; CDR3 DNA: TGTGCCAGCAGTACACGACAGGGAGGTCAGCCCCAGCATTTT
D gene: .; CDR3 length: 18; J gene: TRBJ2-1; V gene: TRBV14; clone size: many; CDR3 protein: CASSQEGGGQPSYNEQFF; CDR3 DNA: TGTGCCAGCAGCCAAGAAGGAGGGGGCCAGCCATCCTACAATGAGCAGTTCTTC
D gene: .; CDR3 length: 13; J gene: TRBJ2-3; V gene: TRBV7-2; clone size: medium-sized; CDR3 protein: CASSFGGPNTQYF; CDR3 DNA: TGTGCCAGCAGCTTCGGTGGCCCGAATACGCAGTATTTT
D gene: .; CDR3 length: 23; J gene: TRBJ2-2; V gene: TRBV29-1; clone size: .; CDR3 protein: CSPDRNYGYTFGSGTRLTGELFF; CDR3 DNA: .
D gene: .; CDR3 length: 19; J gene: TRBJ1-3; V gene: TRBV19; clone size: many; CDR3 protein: CASTIDRSGEIDSGNTIYF; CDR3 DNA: TGTGCCAGTACCATCGACAGGTCTGGGGAGATTGACTCTGGAAACACCATATATTTT
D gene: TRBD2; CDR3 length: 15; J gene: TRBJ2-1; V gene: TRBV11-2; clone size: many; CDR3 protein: CASSLRGGDFNEQFF; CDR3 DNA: TGTGCCAGCAGCCTTCGGGGGGGGGACTTCAATGAGCAGTTCTTC
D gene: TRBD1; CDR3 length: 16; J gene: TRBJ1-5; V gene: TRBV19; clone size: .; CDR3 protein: CASSIGQGALQETQHF; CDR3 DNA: TGTGCCAGTAGTATAGGACAGGGGGCCCTCCAAGAGACCCAGCATTTT
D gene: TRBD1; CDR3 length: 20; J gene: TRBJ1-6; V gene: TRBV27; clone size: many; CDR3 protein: CASSLRTGGFMGSYNSPLHF; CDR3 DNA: TGTGCCAGCAGTTTAAGGACAGGGGGCTTTATGGGCTCCTATAATTCACCCCTCCACTTT
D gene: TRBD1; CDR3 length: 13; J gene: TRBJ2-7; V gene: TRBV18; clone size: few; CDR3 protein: CASSRQGSYEQYF; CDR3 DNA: TGTGCCAGCTCCAGACAGGGATCCTACGAGCAGTACTTC
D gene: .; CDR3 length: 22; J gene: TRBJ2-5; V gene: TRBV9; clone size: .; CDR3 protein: CASSVGGVPHEKLFFGSGTQYF; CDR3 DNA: .
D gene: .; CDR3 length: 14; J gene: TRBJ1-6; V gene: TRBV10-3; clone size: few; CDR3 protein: CAISPEGRNSPLHF; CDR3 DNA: TGTGCCATCAGTCCTGAGGGTAGGAATTCACCCCTCCACTTT
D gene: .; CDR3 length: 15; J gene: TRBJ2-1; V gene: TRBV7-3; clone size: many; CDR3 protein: CASSLMGTGYNEQFF; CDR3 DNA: TGTGCCAGCAGCTTAATGGGTACAGGCTACAATGAGCAGTTCTTC
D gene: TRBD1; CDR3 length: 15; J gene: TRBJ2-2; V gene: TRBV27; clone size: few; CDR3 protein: CASSSGTVFTGELFF; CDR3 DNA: TGTGCCAGCAGCTCCGGGACAGTTTTCACCGGGGAGCTGTTTTTT
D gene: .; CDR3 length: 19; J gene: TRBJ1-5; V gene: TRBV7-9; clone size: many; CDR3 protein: CASSLVGGKGPRADQPQHF; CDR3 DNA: TGTGCCAGCAGCTTAGTAGGGGGAAAGGGTCCCAGGGCCGATCAGCCCCAGCATTTT
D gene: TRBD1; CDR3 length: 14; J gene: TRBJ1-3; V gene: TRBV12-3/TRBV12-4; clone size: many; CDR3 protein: CASSPDRVGNTIYF; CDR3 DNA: TGTGCCAGCAGCCCGGACAGGGTGGGAAACACCATATATTTT
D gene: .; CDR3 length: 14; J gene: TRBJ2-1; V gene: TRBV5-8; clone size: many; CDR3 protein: CASSYGTDHNEQFF; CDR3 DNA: TGTGCCAGCAGCTACGGGACCGACCACAATGAGCAGTTCTTC
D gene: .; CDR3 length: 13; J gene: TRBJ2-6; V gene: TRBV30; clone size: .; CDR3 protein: CAWRGDGANVLTF; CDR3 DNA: TGTGCCTGGAGAGGGGACGGGGCCAACGTCCTGACTTTC
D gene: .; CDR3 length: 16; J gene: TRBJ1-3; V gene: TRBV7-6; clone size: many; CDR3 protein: CASSLGAAASGNTIYF; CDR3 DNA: TGTGCCAGCAGCTTAGGCGCGGCAGCCTCTGGAAACACCATATATTTT
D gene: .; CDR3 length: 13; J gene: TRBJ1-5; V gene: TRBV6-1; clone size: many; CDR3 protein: CASIVGTQGAQHF; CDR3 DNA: TGTGCCAGCATAGTCGGGACCCAAGGGGCCCAGCATTTT
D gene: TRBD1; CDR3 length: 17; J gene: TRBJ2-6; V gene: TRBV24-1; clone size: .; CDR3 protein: CATSVRDRESGANVQTF; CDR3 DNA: TGTGCCACCAGCGTAAGGGACAGGGAGTCTGGGGCCAACGTCCAGACTTTC
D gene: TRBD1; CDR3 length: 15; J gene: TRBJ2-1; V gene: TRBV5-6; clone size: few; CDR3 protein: CASRQRDRAPNEQFF; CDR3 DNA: TGTGCCAGCAGACAGCGGGACAGGGCCCCCAATGAGCAGTTCTTC
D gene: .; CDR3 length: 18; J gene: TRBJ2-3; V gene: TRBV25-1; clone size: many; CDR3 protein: CASSEYNTNPHNTDTQYF; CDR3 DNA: TGTGCCAGCAGTGAATATAACACCAACCCCCACAACACAGATACGCAGTATTTT
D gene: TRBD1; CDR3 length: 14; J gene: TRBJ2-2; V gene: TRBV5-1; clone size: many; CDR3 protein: CASRGQVNTGELFF; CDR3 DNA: TGCGCCAGCCGGGGACAGGTGAACACCGGGGAGCTGTTTTTT
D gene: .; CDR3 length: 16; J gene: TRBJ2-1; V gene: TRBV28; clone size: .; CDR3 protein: CASSFIGLGEANEQFF; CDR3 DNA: TGTGCCAGCAGTTTCATCGGATTGGGGGAGGCAAATGAGCAGTTCTTC
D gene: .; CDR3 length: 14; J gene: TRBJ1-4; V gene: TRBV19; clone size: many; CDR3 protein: CASSSSSANEKLFF; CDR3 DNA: TGTGCCAGTAGTTCATCTTCTGCTAATGAAAAACTGTTTTTT
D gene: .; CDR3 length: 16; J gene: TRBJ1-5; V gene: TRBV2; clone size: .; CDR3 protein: CASRGLASRYNEAQHF; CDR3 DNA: TGTGCCAGCAGGGGACTAGCGTCCAGATACAATGAGGCCCAGCATTTC
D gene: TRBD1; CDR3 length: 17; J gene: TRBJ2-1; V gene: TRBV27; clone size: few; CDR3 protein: CASSLEAVWDSHNEQFF; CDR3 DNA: TGTGCCAGCAGTTTGGAAGCAGTTTGGGACAGCCACAATGAGCAGTTCTTC
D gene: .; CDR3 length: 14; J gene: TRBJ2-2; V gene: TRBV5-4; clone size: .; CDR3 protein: CASNQGSNTGELFF; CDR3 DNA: TGTGCCAGCAACCAGGGATCGAACACCGGGGAGCTGTTTTTT
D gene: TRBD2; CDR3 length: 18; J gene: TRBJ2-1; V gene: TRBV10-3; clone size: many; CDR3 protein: CAISEAGGRRSSYNEQFF; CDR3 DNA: TGTGCCATCAGTGAGGCGGGCGGGAGGCGGAGCTCCTACAATGAGCAGTTCTTC
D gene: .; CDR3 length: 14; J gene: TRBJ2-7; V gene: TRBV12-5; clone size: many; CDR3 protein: CASGFYGHFYEQYF; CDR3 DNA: TGTGCTAGTGGTTTTTACGGACATTTCTACGAGCAGTACTTC
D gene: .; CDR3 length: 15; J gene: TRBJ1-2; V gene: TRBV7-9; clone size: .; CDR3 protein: CASSPVRASPFGYPF; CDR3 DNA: TGTGCCAGCAGCCCGGTCCGGGCTAGCCCCTTTGGCTACCCCTTC
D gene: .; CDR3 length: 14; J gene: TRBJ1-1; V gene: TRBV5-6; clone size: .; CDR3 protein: CASSLGQGYTEAFF; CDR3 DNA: TGTGCCAGCAGCTTGGGGCAGGGGTACACTGAAGCTTTCTTT
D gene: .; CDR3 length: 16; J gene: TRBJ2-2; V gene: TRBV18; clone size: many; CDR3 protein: CASSPRDGAGTGELFF; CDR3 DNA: TGTGCCAGCTCACCTAGGGACGGGGCCGGCACCGGGGAGCTGTTTTTT
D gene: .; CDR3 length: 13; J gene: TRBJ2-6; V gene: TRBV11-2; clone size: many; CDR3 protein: CASRPFRPNVLTF; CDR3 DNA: TGTGCCAGCAGGCCCTTTCGGCCCAACGTCCTGACTTTC
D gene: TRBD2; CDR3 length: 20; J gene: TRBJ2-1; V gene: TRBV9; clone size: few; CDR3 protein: CASSVPRTSGRATSYNEQFF; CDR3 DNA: TGTGCCAGCAGCGTCCCAAGAACTAGCGGGAGGGCAACCTCCTACAATGAGCAGTTCTTC
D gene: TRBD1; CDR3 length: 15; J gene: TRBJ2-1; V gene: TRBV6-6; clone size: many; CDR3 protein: CASSDSGRGTDEQFF; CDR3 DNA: TGTGCCAGCAGTGATTCGGGCAGGGGGACCGATGAGCAGTTCTTC
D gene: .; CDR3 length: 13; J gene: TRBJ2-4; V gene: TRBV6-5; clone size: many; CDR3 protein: CASSGDAKNIQYF; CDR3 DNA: TGTGCCAGCAGCGGGGACGCCAAAAACATTCAGTACTTC